These T cell receptor beta chains were read from a single sample in a study of T cell responses to AZD1222 COVID-19 vaccine. Measured with immunoSEQ multiplex PCR; TCRdb has only the in-frame clones, and not every one. The table records fewer than 130,000 clones, 80% to 95% of them present only once. This specimen consisted of peripheral blood, obtained 28 days after the second AZD1222 dose. These receptors were collected from an adult who received the AZD1222 COVID-19 vaccine. Each CDR3 is given with its conserved first and last residue. D genes are given only for firm matches. Clone size is not always given. Where it is, it says once, few, many or a class for expanded clones.

>TRBJ2-7|NA|TRBV5-1|NA
TGCGCCAGCAGCTGGGGTGGGGTTGCCTACGAGCAGTACTTC
CASSWGGVAYEQYF
>TRBJ2-1|TRBD2|TRBV15|once
TGTGCCACCAGCAGAGATCGACTAGCGGGGAAGAGGGAGCAGTTCTTC
CATSRDRLAGKREQFF
>TRBJ2-2|NA|TRBV14|NA
TGTGCCAGCAGCCCGGTCCCAGTGGGCACCGGGGAGCTGTTTTTT
CASSPVPVGTGELFF
>TRBJ1-2|NA|TRBV5-1|NA
TGCGCCAGCAGCTTGGCCCGGGAGGGAAGTTATGGCTACACCTTC
CASSLAREGSYGYTF
>TRBJ1-2|TRBD1|TRBV19|NA
TGTGCCAGTTCCGGACAGGGACCCTATGGCTACACCTTC
CASSGQGPYGYTF
>TRBJ1-2|TRBD1|TRBV28|NA
TGTGCCAGCAGCCTGACAGGGTATGTACGACATGACTATGGCTACACCTTC
CASSLTGYVRHDYGYTF
>TRBJ1-2|TRBD1|TRBV5-1|NA
TGCGCCAGCAGCCTCGGACAGGGTAGGATGATACTGGCTAACTATGGCTACACCTTC
CASSLGQGRMILANYGYTF
>TRBJ2-3|NA|TRBV18|NA
TGTGCCAGCACGGGACTGGGTAGCACAGATACGCAGTATTTT
CASTGLGSTDTQYF
>TRBJ2-3|TRBD2|TRBV6-2/TRBV6-3|once
TGTGCCAGCACCCCTGTCAGCGGGATCACAGATACGCAGTATTTT
CASTPVSGITDTQYF
>TRBJ2-1|TRBD1|TRBV7-3|NA
TGTGCCAGCAGCTGGCGACAGGGGCGGAGGGATGAGCAGTTCTTC
CASSWRQGRRDEQFF
>TRBJ1-6|NA|TRBV11-2|NA
TGTGCCAGCAGCTTAGAGTCCGCTTCTAATTCACCCCTCCACTTT
CASSLESASNSPLHF
>TRBJ1-2|TRBD1|TRBV4-2|NA
TGTGCCAGCAGCCAAGAACACAGGGGGTATGGCTACACCTTC
CASSQEHRGYGYTF
>TRBJ1-2|NA|TRBV28|NA
TGTGCCAGCAGTTTCCCCGGGGCCTATGGCTACACCTTC
CASSFPGAYGYTF
>TRBJ1-6|NA|TRBV6-5|NA
TGTGCCAGCAGGCGCTCGATGGACTCACCCCTCCACTTT
CASRRSMDSPLHF
>TRBJ2-5|TRBD1|TRBV28|NA
TGTGCCAGCAGTGTCAGACAGGGCCAAGAGACCCAGTACTTC
CASSVRQGQETQYF
>TRBJ1-4|TRBD1|TRBV6-2/TRBV6-3|NA
TGTGCCAGCAGTTCGTACCCGCCGGGACAGGTTAAAAAACTGTTTTTT
CASSSYPPGQVKKLFF
>TRBJ1-2|NA|TRBV29-1|NA
TGCAGCGTCCGGACAGAGGGCAACTATGGCTACACCTTC
CSVRTEGNYGYTF
>TRBJ2-2|TRBD1|TRBV10-3|NA
TGTGCCATCAGTGGGCCGGGACAGGGGGCCGGGGAGCTGTTTTTT
CAISGPGQGAGELFF
>TRBJ2-1|TRBD2|TRBV5-1|NA
TGCGCCAGCAGCCTGGGAGGGTCCTACAATGAGCAGTTCTTC
CASSLGGSYNEQFF
>TRBJ1-3|NA|TRBV7-8|NA
TGTGCCAGCAGCTTCGGGCTCTCTGGAAACACCATATATTTT
CASSFGLSGNTIYF
>TRBJ1-1|NA|TRBV2|NA
TGTGCCGGCTCGACAGAGATGAACACTGAAGCTTTCTTT
CAGSTEMNTEAFF
>TRBJ1-1|TRBD1|TRBV9|NA
TGTGCCAGCGTTCGGAGACAGGGCGACACTGAAGCTTTCTTT
CASVRRQGDTEAFF